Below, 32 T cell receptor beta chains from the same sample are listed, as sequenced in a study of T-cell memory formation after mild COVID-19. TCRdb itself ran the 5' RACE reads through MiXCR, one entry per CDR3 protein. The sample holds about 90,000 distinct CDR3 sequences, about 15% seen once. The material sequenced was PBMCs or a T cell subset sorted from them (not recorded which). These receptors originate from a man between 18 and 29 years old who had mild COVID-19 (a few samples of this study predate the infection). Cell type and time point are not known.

CDR3 in DNA: TGTGCCAGCAGTTTCCCCAGGGAGGGCAATCAGCCCCAGCATTTT. Protein sequence: CASSFPREGNQPQHF. J is TRBJ1-5 and V is TRBV6-6, with a possible D match to TRBD1 (5 bases). V lost 4 bases and J 2 bases, leaving 12 bases between the germline ends. Germline V gene data show CDR1 as MNHNY and CDR2 as SVGAGI (reference sequence). This CDR3 contains 15 residues.

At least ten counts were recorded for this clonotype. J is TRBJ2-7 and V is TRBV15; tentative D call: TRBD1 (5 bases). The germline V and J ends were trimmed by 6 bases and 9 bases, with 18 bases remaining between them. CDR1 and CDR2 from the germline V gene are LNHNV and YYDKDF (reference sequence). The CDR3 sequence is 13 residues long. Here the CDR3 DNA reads TGTGCCACCAGTACAGGTTTTGGTTTCGGGCAGTACGTC. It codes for CATSTGFGFGQYV.

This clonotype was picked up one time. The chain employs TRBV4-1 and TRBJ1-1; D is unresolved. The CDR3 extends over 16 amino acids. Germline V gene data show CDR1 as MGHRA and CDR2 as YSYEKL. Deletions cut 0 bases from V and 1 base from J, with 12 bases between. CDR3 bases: TGCGCCAGCAGCCAAGACGGCTTTCGGGGGAACACTGAAGCTTTCTTT. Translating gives CASSQDGFRGNTEAFF.

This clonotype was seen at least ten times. In nucleotides, the CDR3 is TGTGCCAGCAGCCAAGATCTTGGGGGGGGATACAATGAGCAGTTCTTC. Protein: CASSQDLGGGYNEQFF. This chain connects TRBV4-2 to TRBJ2-1; 7 bases fit TRBD2. The CDR3 loop spans 16 amino acids. CDR1 and CDR2 from the germline V gene are LGHNA and YNFKEQ. Unmatched junction bases numbered 6, after V lost 0 bases and J lost 4 bases.

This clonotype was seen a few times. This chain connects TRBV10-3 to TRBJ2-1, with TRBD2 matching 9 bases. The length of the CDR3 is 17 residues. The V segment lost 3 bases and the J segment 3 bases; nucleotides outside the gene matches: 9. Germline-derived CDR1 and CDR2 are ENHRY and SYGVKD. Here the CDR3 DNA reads TGTGCCATCAGTGACCCGCCCAGCGGGGGGCTCTACAATGAGCAGTTCTTC. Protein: CAISDPPSGGLYNEQFF.

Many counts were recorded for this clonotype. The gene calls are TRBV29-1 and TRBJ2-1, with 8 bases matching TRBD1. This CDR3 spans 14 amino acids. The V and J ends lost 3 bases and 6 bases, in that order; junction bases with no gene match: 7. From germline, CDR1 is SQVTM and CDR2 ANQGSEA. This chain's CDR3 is CSVDLGQGGNEQFF. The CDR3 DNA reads TGCAGCGTTGACCTCGGACAGGGCGGCAATGAGCAGTTCTTC.

The CDR3 sequence is CASSFRDRVEAFF. The CDR3, as DNA: TGTGCCAGCAGTTTCCGGGACAGGGTTGAAGCTTTCTTT. This chain joins TRBV27 and TRBJ1-1; 9 bases align to TRBD1. The CDR3 is made up of 13 amino acids. Trimming took 3 bases from V and 7 from J; bases not matched to a gene: 3. Germline V gene lookup returns CDR1 MNHEY and CDR2 SMNVEV (reference sequence).

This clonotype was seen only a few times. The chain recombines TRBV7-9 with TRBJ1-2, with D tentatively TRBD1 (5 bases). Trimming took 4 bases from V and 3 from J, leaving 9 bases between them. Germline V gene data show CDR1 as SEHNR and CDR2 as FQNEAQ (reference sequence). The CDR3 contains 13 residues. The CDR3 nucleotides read TGTGCCAGCAGCTCCTCGACAGACTATGGCTACACCTTC. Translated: CASSSSTDYGYTF.

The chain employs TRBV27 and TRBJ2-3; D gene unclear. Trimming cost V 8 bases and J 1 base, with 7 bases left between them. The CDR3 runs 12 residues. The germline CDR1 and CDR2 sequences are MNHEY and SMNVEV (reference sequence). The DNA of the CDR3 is TGTGCCAGCCAGACCGGCACAGATACGCAGTATTTT. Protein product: CASQTGTDTQYF.

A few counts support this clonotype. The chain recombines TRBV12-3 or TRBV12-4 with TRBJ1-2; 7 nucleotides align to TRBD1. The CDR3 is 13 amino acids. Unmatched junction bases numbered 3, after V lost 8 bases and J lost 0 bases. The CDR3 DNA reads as TGTGCCAGCGGGGACAGTACTAACTATGGCTACACCTTC. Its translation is CASGDSTNYGYTF.

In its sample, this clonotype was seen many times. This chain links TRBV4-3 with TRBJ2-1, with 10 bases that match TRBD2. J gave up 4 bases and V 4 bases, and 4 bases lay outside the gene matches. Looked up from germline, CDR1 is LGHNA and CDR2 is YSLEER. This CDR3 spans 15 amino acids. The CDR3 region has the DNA TGCGCCAGCAGCCCTGGACTAGCGGTTTACAATGAGCAGTTCTTC. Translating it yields CASSPGLAVYNEQFF.

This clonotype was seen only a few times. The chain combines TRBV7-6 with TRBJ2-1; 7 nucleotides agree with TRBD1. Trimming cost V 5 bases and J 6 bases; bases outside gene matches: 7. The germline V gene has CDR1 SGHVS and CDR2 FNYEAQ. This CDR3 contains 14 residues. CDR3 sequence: CASSLRTGGNEQFF. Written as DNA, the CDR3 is TGTGCCAGCAGCCTAAGGACAGGCGGCAATGAGCAGTTCTTC. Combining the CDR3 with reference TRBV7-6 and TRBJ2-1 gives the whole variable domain GAGVSQSPRYKVTKRGQDVALRCDPISGHVSLYWYRQALGQGPEFLTYFNYEAQQDKSGLPNDRFSAERPEGSISTLTIQRTEQRDSAMYRCASSLRTGGNEQFFGPGTRLTVL.

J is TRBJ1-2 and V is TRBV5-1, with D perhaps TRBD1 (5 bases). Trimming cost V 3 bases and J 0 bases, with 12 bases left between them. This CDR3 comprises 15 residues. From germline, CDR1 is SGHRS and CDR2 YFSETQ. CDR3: CASSSRGPANYGYTF. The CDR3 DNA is TGCGCCAGCAGCTCCCGGGGACCTGCTAACTATGGCTACACCTTC.

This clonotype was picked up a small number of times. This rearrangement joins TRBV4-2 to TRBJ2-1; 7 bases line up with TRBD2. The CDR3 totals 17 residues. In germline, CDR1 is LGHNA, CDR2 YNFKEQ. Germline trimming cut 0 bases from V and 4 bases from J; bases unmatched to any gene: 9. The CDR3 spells CASSQEKSGGPYNEQFF. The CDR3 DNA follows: TGTGCCAGCAGCCAAGAGAAGTCGGGGGGTCCGTACAATGAGCAGTTCTTC.

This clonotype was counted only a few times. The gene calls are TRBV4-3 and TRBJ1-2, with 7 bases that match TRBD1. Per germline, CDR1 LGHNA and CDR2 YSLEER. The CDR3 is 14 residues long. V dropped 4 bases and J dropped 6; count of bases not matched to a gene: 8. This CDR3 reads CASSPKGTVDGYTF. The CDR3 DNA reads TGCGCCAGCAGCCCCAAGGGGACAGTCGATGGCTACACCTTC.

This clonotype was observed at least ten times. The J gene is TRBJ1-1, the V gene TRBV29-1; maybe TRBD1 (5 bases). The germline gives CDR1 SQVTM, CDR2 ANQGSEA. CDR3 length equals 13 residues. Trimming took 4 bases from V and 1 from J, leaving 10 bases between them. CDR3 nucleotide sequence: TGCAGCGTTGCCGGGGGAGCGAACACTGAAGCTTTCTTT. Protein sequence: CSVAGGANTEAFF. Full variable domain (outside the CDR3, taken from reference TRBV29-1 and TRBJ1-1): SAVISQKPSRDICQRGTSLTIQCQVDSQVTMMFWYRQQPGQSLTLIATANQGSEATYESGFVIDKFPISRPNLTFSTLTVSNMSPEDSSIYLCSVAGGANTEAFFGQGTRLTVV.

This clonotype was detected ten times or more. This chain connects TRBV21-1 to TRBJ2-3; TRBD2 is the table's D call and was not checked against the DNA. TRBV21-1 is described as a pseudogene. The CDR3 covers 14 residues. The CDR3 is CASSNGGGGDTQYF. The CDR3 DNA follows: TGTGCCAGCAGCAACGGTGGGGGAGGAGATACGCAGTATTTT.

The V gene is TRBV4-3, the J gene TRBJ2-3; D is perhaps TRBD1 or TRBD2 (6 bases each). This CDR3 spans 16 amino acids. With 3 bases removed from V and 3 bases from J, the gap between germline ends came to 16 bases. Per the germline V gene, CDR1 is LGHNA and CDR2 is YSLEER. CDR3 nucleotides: TGCGCCAGCAGCCACGGTGAGGGGGGATCTACAGATACGCAGTATTTT. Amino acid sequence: CASSHGEGGSTDTQYF.

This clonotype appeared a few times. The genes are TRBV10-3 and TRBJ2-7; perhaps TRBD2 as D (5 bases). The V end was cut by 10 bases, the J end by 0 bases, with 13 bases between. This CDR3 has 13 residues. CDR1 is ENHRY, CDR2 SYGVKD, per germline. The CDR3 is CATRTASSYEQYV. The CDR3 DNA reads TGTGCCACGCGGACTGCGAGCTCCTACGAGCAGTACGTC.

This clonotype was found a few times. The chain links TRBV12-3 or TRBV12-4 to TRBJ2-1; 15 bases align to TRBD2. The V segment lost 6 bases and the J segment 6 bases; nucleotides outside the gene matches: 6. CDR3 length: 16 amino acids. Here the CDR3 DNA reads TGTGCCAGCAGGGGGACTAGCGGGGGGAAAGTCAATGAGCAGTTCTTC. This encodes CASRGTSGGKVNEQFF.

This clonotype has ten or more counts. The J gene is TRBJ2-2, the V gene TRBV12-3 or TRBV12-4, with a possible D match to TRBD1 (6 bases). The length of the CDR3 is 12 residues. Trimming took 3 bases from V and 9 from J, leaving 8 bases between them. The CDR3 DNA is TGTGCCAGCAGTTTGGGGGCGTGGGAGCTGTTTTTT. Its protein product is CASSLGAWELFF.

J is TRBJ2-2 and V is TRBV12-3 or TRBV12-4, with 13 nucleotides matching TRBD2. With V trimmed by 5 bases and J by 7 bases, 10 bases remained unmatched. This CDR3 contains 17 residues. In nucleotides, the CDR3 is TGTGCCAGCAGTCCACGACTAGCGGGGGGCCAAAGCGGGGAGCTGTTTTTT. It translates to CASSPRLAGGQSGELFF.

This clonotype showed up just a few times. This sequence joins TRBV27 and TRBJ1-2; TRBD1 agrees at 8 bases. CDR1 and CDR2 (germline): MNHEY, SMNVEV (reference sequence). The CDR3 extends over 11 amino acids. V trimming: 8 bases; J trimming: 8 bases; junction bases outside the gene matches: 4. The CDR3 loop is CASGRGQGYTF. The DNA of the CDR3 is TGTGCCAGCGGCAGGGGGCAAGGCTACACCTTC.

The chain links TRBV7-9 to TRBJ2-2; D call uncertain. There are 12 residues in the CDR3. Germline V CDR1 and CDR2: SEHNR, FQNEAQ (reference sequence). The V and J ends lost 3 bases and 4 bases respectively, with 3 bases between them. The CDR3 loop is CASSFSTGELFF. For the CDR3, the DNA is TGTGCCAGCAGCTTTTCCACCGGGGAGCTGTTTTTT.

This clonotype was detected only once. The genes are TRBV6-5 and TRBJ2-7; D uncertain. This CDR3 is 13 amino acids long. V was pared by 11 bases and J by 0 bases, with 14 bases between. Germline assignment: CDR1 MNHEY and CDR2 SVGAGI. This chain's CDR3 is CASQDNPSYEQYF. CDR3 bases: TGTGCCTCCCAGGATAACCCCTCCTACGAGCAGTACTTC.

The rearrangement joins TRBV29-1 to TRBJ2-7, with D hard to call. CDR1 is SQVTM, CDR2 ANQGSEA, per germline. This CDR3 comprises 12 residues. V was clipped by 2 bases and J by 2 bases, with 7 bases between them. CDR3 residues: CSVETDAYEQYF. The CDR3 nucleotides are TGCAGCGTTGAAACGGACGCCTACGAGCAGTACTTC.

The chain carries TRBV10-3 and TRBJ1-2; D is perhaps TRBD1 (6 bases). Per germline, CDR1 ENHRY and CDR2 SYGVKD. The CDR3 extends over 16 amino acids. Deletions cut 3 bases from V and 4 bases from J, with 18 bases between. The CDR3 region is CAISDPRVGGVYGYTF. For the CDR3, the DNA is TGTGCCATCAGTGACCCGAGGGTAGGGGGGGTCTATGGCTACACCTTC.

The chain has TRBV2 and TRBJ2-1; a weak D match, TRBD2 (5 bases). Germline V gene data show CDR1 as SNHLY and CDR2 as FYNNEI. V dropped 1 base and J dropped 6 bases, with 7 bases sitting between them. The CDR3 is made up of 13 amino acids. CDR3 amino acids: CASSEGGFNEQFF. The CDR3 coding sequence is TGTGCCAGCAGTGAAGGAGGGTTCAATGAGCAGTTCTTC.

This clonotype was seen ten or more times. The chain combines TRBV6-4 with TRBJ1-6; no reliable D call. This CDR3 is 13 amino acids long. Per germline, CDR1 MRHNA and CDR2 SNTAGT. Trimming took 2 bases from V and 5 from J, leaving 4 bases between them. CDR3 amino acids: CASSDRDNSPLHF. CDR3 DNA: TGTGCCAGCAGTGACAGGGATAATTCACCCCTCCACTTT.

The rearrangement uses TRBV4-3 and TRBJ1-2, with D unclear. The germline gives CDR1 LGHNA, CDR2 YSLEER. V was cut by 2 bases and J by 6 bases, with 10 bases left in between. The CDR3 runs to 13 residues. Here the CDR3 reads CASSQKGRDGYTF. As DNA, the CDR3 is TGCGCCAGCAGCCAAAAGGGTCGGGATGGCTACACCTTC.

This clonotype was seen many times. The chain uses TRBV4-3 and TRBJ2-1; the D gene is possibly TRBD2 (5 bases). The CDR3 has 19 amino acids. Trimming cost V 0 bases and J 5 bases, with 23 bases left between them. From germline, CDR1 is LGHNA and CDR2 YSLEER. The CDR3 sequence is CASSQDLGVAGRGNNEQFF. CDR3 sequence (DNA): TGCGCCAGCAGCCAAGATCTGGGTGTTGCAGGACGAGGGAACAATGAGCAGTTCTTC.

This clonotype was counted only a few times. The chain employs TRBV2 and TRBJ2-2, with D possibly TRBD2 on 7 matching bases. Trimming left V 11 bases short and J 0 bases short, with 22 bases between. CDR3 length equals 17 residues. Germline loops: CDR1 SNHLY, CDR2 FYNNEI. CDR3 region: CAQLPWRGGANTGELFF. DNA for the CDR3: TGTGCCCAGCTCCCGTGGAGGGGGGGCGCGAACACCGGGGAGCTGTTTTTT.